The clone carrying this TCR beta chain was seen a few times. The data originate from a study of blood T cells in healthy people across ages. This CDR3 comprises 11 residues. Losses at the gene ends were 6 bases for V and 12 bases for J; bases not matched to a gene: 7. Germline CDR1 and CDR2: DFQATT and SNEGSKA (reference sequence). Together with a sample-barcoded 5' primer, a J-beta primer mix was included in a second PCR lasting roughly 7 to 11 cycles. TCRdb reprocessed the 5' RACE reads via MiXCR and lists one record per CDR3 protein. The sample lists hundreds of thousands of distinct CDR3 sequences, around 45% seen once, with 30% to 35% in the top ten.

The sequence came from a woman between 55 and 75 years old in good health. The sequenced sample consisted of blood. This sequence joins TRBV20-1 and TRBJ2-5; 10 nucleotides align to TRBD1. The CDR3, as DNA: TGCAGTGCGGGGACAGGGGCGAATAAGTACTTC. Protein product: CSAGTGANKYF.